This TCR beta chain was identified during a study of PD-1 blockade in mismatch repair-deficient tumors. V was pared by 4 bases and J by 4 bases, with 8 bases of the junction left unmatched. This CDR3 spans 16 amino acids. Germline assignment: CDR1 MNHEY and CDR2 SMNVEV (reference sequence). Clones were sequenced by immunoSEQ multiplex PCR, and TCRdb holds only the in-frame ones, with some missing. The data show some 110,000 clones, with more than 60% seen just once and 4.7% held by the top ten. Mismatch repair deficiency was confirmed in all patients, by PCR or immunohistochemistry. The J gene is TRBJ2-2, the V gene TRBV27; 8 bases match TRBD1. The sequence was collected from an adult with mismatch repair-deficient cancer. The sample in question was peripheral blood, obtained about 60 weeks after starting pembrolizumab. CDR3 protein: CASSSTGGWGTGELFF. CDR3 nucleotide sequence: TGTGCCAGCAGTTCTACAGGGGGATGGGGCACCGGGGAGCTGTTTTTT.